This passage covers 22 T cell receptor beta chains from one sample sequenced in a study of cytomegalovirus exposure and HLA in healthy donors. PCR employed 60 Vbeta and 13 Jbeta primers. Only in-frame clones appear in the TCRdb table, and some are missing; sequencing was by immunoSEQ multiplex PCR. The table records about 150,000 clones, about three fifths of them present only once. The sample consisted of PBMCs. The receptor source for this set is a woman in her sixties or seventies in good health and CMV-seropositive.

V gene TRBV4-3 combines with J gene TRBJ1-5, with unresolved D. Germline V CDR1 and CDR2: LGHNA, YSLEER. Trimming pared 0 bases from V and 4 bases from J, leaving 10 bases between. The CDR3 is 15 amino acids. The CDR3 spells CASSQEALGNQPQHF. In DNA, the CDR3 is TGCGCCAGCAGCCAAGAGGCGCTCGGGAATCAGCCCCAGCATTTT.

This clone was found a few times. This rearrangement joins TRBV4-3 to TRBJ2-1; D unresolved. Trimming stripped 0 bases from V and 4 bases from J, with 4 bases between. The CDR3 sequence is 13 residues long. Germline CDR1 reads LGHNA; CDR2 reads YSLEER. The CDR3 region is CASSQDSYNEQFF. The CDR3 nucleotides are TGCGCCAGCAGCCAAGACTCGTACAATGAGCAGTTCTTC.

The table lists this clone with a count of one. The junction departs from germline at one end; a sequencing error may be responsible. The rearrangement joins TRBV5-6 to TRBJ1-3, with unresolved D. CDR1 and CDR2 (germline): SGHDT, YYEEEE. The CDR3 is made up of 14 amino acids. This CDR3 reads CASSWRPSRNTTYF. CDR3 nucleotide sequence: TGTGCCAGCAGCTGGAGGCCCTCAAGAAACACCACATATTTT.

This clone was seen a few times. The rearrangement joins TRBV28 to TRBJ1-4, with D tentatively TRBD1 (6 bases). V was clipped by 5 bases and J by 8 bases, with 12 bases between them. CDR1 is MDHEN and CDR2 is SYDVKM in the germline V gene. The CDR3 is 13 residues long. As DNA, the CDR3 is TGTGCCAGCAGTCCCCTTACAGGGGAAAAACTGTTTTTT. This gives the protein CASSPLTGEKLFF.

The chain uses TRBV6-6 and TRBJ2-1; 9 nucleotides line up with TRBD1. V shed 5 bases, J shed 12 bases, and the junction held 8 bases outside the gene matches. Germline V CDR1 and CDR2: MNHNY, SVGAGI (reference sequence). The CDR3 extends over 13 amino acids. CDR3 region: CASSPGTGQGQFF. In DNA, the CDR3 is TGTGCCAGCAGTCCCGGGACAGGGCAGGGGCAGTTCTTC.

The chain couples TRBV30 to TRBJ2-7, with 7 bases lining up with TRBD2. The CDR3 length is 14 residues. CDR1 is GTSNPN and CDR2 is SVGIG in the germline V gene (reference sequence). J gave up 5 bases and V 4 bases, and 11 bases lay outside the gene matches. The CDR3 DNA reads as TGTGCCTGGAAGGAGCGGGGACGGCAGGACGAGCAGTACTTC. It specifies CAWKERGRQDEQYF.

The gene calls are TRBV4-3 and TRBJ2-5, with 8 bases aligning to TRBD2. After removal of 2 bases from V and 4 bases from J, the junction contained 12 bases not matched to a gene. Germline assignment: CDR1 LGHNA and CDR2 YSLEER. CDR3 length: 17 amino acids. The CDR3 bases are TGCGCCAGCAGCCAATTAGGAGGAGCGGGAGAGGGAGAGACCCAGTACTTC. This translates into CASSQLGGAGEGETQYF.

The CDR3 protein is CASRGSGRAYNEQFF. CDR3 sequence (DNA): TGTGCCAGCCGAGGCAGCGGGAGGGCCTACAATGAGCAGTTCTTC. The chain links TRBV28 to TRBJ2-1, with 10 bases lining up with TRBD2. This CDR3 spans 15 amino acids. CDR1 MDHEN and CDR2 SYDVKM come from the germline V gene. Trimming took 8 bases from V and 2 from J; bases not matched to a gene: 6. The full variable domain, completed using reference TRBV28 and TRBJ2-1, is DVKVTQSSRYLVKRTGEKVFLECVQDMDHENMFWYRQDPGLGLRLIYFSYDVKMKEKGDIPEGYSVSREKKERFSLILESASTNQTSMYLCASRGSGRAYNEQFFGPGTRLTVL.

The chain couples TRBV2 to TRBJ2-1; 13 nucleotides align to TRBD2. V was clipped by 6 bases and J by 10 bases; unmatched bases: 6. CDR1 is SNHLY and CDR2 is FYNNEI in the germline V gene. This CDR3 region has 14 residues. The CDR3 DNA is TGTGCCAGCAGACTAGCGGGAGGGTTATTGGAGCAGTTCTTC. Its translation: CASRLAGGLLEQFF.

The rearrangement uses TRBV4-3 and TRBJ2-3; tentatively, D is TRBD2 (6 bases). This CDR3 has 16 residues. Per germline, CDR1 LGHNA and CDR2 YSLEER. V lost 4 bases and J lost 1, with 15 bases in between. The CDR3 protein is CASSPTAGHGTDTQYF. As DNA, the CDR3 is TGCGCCAGCAGCCCCACCGCGGGGCATGGCACAGATACGCAGTATTTT.

This chain joins TRBV10-3 and TRBJ1-5, with D perhaps matching TRBD1 (5 bases). V gave up 0 bases and J gave up 5 bases, with 11 bases separating them. The CDR3 is 15 amino acids. The germline gives CDR1 ENHRY, CDR2 SYGVKD. CDR3 sequence reads: CAISESRGGDQPQHF. CDR3 nucleotides: TGTGCCATCAGTGAGTCGAGGGGAGGGGATCAGCCCCAGCATTTT.

The CDR3 bases are TGTGCCAGCAGCTATCGGGACTGGCAAGAGACCCAGTACTTC. Translated: CASSYRDWQETQYF. The J gene is TRBJ2-5, the V gene TRBV21-1; TRBD2, as called in the table, went unchecked against the DNA. TRBV21-1 is a listed pseudogene. The CDR3 has 14 residues.

Of note for this clone: Different DNA sequences within this sample yield the same CDR3. The J gene is TRBJ1-5, the V gene TRBV30; D possibly corresponds to TRBD1 (6 bases). Between the trimmed V and J ends, which lost 0 bases and 4 bases, there was a span of 7 bases. CDR3 length equals 13 residues. Germline lookup yields CDR1 GTSNPN and CDR2 SVGIG (reference sequence). Written as DNA, the CDR3 is TGTGCCTGGAGTGTAAGGGGGAATCAGCCCCAGCATTTT. Encoded protein: CAWSVRGNQPQHF. Together with reference TRBV30 and TRBJ1-5, the CDR3 gives the full variable domain: SQTIHQWPATLVQPVGSPLSLECTVEGTSNPNLYWYRQAAGRGLQLLFYSVGIGQISSEVPQNLSASRPQDRQFILSSKKLLLSDSGFYLCAWSVRGNQPQHFGDGTRLSIL.

DNA of the CDR3: TGCGCCAGCAGCCAAGTTTTCGCAGACACTGAAGCTTTCTTT. Residues: CASSQVFADTEAFF. The rearrangement uses TRBV4-3 and TRBJ1-1; D gene unclear. V lost 1 base and J 3 bases, leaving 9 bases between the germline ends. CDR3 size: 14 residues. CDR1 is LGHNA, CDR2 YSLEER, per germline.

The J gene is TRBJ2-2, the V gene TRBV11-3; 10 bases are a match to TRBD2. The CDR3 runs 16 residues. Per the germline V gene, CDR1 is SGHNT and CDR2 is YENEEA. The junction had 3 bases not matched to a gene; V was cut back by 4 bases and J by 1 base. Here the CDR3 reads CASSSRTSGNTGELFF. The CDR3 DNA reads TGTGCCAGCAGCTCCCGGACTAGCGGGAACACCGGGGAGCTGTTTTTT.

The chain recombines TRBV4-3 with TRBJ1-6, with D perhaps matching TRBD1 (6 bases). V was shortened by 5 bases and J by 7 bases, with 15 bases between the two germline ends. The CDR3 runs to 15 residues. The V gene's germline CDR1 is LGHNA and CDR2 YSLEER. DNA for the CDR3: TGCGCCAGCAGCAGAGACAGGCTCTTAAATTCACCCCTCCACTTT. Its translation: CASSRDRLLNSPLHF.

The chain links TRBV4-1 to TRBJ1-5; 10 bases are a match to TRBD1. The CDR3 length is 17 residues. CDR1 MGHRA and CDR2 YSYEKL come from the germline V gene. The junction had 8 bases not matched to a gene; V was cut back by 1 base and J by 5 bases. CDR3 loop: CASSQASGTGVDQPQHF. In nucleotides, the CDR3 is TGCGCCAGCAGCCAAGCTTCCGGGACAGGGGTAGATCAGCCCCAGCATTTT.

The sample holds a few counts of this clone. J is TRBJ1-1 and V is TRBV4-3; D is unresolved. This CDR3 has 15 amino acids. Trimming stripped 0 bases from V and 4 bases from J, with 12 bases between. Germline V gene lookup returns CDR1 LGHNA and CDR2 YSLEER. The CDR3 DNA reads TGCGCCAGCAGCCAAGATCGGGATTCGGGCACTGAAGCTTTCTTT. Amino acid sequence: CASSQDRDSGTEAFF.

The V call is TRBV7-8, the J call TRBJ2-7; possibly TRBD2 for D (5 bases). This CDR3 spans 13 amino acids. CDR1 is SGHVS, CDR2 FQNEAQ, per germline. Trimming cost V 2 bases and J 2 bases, with 7 bases left between them. CDR3 amino acids: CASSLIGTYEQYF. Written as DNA, the CDR3 is TGTGCCAGCAGCTTAATCGGGACCTACGAGCAGTACTTC.

The chain recombines TRBV6-1 with TRBJ2-2; tentatively, D is TRBD2 (6 bases). Trimming removed 7 bases at V and 2 bases at J, with 11 bases between. The CDR3 totals 14 residues. Germline V lookup: CDR1 MNHNS, CDR2 SASEGT. The CDR3 spells CASTFGTNTGELFF. CDR3 sequence (DNA): TGTGCCAGCACATTTGGGACTAACACCGGGGAGCTGTTTTTT.

The chain links TRBV27 to TRBJ1-1; 9 bases are shared with TRBD1. The CDR3 contains 14 residues. The junction had 4 bases not matched to a gene; V was cut back by 4 bases and J by 4 bases. Germline assignment: CDR1 MNHEY and CDR2 SMNVEV (reference sequence). CDR3: CASSWDRVSTEAFF. The DNA for the CDR3 is TGTGCCAGCAGTTGGGACAGGGTGAGCACTGAAGCTTTCTTT.

The chain combines TRBV4-3 with TRBJ2-2, with D unresolved. Trimming removed 0 bases at V and 11 bases at J, with 13 bases between. Germline assignment: CDR1 LGHNA and CDR2 YSLEER. The CDR3 is 14 residues long. The CDR3 DNA reads TGCGCCAGCAGCCAAGATCGAACCTCGACAGAGCTGTTTTTT. Translating gives CASSQDRTSTELFF.